The clone carrying this T cell receptor (beta chain) has a handful of counts. Its antigen is undetermined. This specimen comes from a study of identical twins. With 2 bases removed from V and 10 bases from J, the gap between germline ends came to 7 bases. Germline V CDR1 and CDR2: SGHRS, YFSETQ. The CDR3 has 11 residues. General study points: Insertion counts were lower in abundant cord blood beta clonotypes, a trend that memory repertoires did not show.

The authors used template switching to add a universal primer site and gave cDNA unique molecular identifiers. TCRdb called the 5' RACE reads again in MiXCR, with one record for every CDR3 protein. The sample has 500,000 to 550,000 distinct CDR3 sequences; under 25% are singletons. These records were also assigned to another study, of yellow fever vaccine responses in identical twins.

The TCR comes from a woman aged 18-30 years in good health. The chain joins TRBV5-1 to TRBJ2-1, with D hard to call. The sequenced sample consisted of CD4+ T cells sorted from blood. For the CDR3, the DNA is TGCGCCAGCAGCTTCGAGGTAGAGCAGTTCTTC. Protein sequence: CASSFEVEQFF.